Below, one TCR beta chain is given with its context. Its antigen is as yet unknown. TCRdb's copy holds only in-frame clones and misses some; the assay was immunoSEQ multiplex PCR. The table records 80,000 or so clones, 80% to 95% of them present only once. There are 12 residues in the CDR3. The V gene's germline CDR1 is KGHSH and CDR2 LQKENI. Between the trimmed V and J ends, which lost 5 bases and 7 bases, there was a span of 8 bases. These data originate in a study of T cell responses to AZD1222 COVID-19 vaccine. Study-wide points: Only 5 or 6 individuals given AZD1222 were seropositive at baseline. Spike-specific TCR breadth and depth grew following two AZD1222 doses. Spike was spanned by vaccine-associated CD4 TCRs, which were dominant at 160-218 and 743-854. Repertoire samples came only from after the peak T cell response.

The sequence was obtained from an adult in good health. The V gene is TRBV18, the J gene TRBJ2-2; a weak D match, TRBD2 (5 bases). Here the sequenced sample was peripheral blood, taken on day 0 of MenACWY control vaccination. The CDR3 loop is CASSLRVGELFF. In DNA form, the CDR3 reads TGTGCCAGCTCATTGCGGGTCGGGGAGCTGTTTTTT.